A selection of T cell receptor beta chains follows, all from one sample in a study of blood T cell repertoires in COVID-19. Assay: immunoSEQ multiplex PCR; the TCRdb copy retains only in-frame clones and omits some. This table holds about 270,000 clones, 80% to 90% found once. Sequences were obtained from PBMCs or T cells enriched from blood (not recorded which). Receptors were obtained from a woman under 30 who had recovered from COVID-19. The CDR3 runs from the conserved cysteine through the conserved F or W. The D gene is left open where the match is weak. Some rows mark clone size as missing; the rest say once, few, many or name a class of expanded clone.

once,-,TRBV9,TRBJ1-5,CATNDCARPYSNQPQHF,TGTGCCACCAACGACTGTGCCCGTCCATATAGCAATCAGCCCCAGCATTTT
few,-,TRBV28,TRBJ1-1,CASIYGTEAFF,TGTGCCAGCATCTATGGCACTGAAGCTTTCTTT
-,TRBD1,TRBV4-1,TRBJ1-2,CASSRTGGSFSGYTF,TGCGCCAGCAGTCGGACAGGAGGGAGTTTCTCTGGCTACACCTTC
-,-,TRBV24-1,TRBJ1-5,CATSPGGQDQPQHF,TGTGCCACCAGTCCTGGGGGCCAAGATCAGCCCCAGCATTTT
-,-,TRBV21-1,TRBJ1-6,CASSRDRVIYNSPLHF,TGTGCCAGCAGCCGGGACAGGGTAATCTATAATTCACCCCTCCACTTT
-,-,TRBV5-4,TRBJ2-5,CASSFGTLQETQYF,TGTGCCAGCAGCTTCGGGACACTACAAGAGACCCAGTACTTC
-,TRBD2,TRBV18,TRBJ2-3,CASSPTGGSTDTQYF,TGTGCCAGCTCACCAACGGGGGGGAGCACAGATACGCAGTATTTT
-,-,TRBV6-5,TRBJ1-1,CASSYRAEAFF,TGTGCCAGCAGTTATCGGGCTGAAGCTTTCTTT
-,-,TRBV10-1,TRBJ2-5,CASTRGTETQYQETQYF,TGCGCCAGCACCCGGGGGACTGAAACACAGTACCAAGAGACCCAGTACTTC
-,-,TRBV12-2,TRBJ2-3,CASRRAGTKADTQYF,TGTGCAAGTCGCCGCGCCGGAACTAAGGCAGATACGCAGTATTTT
-,TRBD1,TRBV2,TRBJ1-2,CASSVDRDFGGYTF,TGTGCCAGCAGTGTGGACAGGGACTTCGGAGGCTACACCTTC
-,-,TRBV7-8,TRBJ1-2,CASSLADSTTGYTF,TGTGCCAGCAGCTTAGCGGACAGTACCACGGGGTACACCTTC